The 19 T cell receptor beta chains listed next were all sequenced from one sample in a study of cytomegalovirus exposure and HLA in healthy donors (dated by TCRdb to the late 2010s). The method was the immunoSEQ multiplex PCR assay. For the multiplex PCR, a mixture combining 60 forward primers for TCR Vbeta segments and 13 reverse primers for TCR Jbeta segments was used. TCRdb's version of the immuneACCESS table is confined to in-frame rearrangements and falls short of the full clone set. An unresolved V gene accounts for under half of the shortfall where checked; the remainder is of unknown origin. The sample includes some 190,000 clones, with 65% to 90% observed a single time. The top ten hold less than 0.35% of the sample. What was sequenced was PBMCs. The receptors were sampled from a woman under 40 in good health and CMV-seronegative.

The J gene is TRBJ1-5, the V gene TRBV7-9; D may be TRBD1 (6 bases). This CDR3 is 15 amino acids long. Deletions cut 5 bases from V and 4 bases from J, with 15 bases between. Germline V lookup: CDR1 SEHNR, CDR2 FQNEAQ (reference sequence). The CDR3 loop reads CASSPGTSTNQPQHF. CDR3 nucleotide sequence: TGTGCCAGCAGCCCGGGGACATCCACTAATCAGCCCCAGCATTTT.

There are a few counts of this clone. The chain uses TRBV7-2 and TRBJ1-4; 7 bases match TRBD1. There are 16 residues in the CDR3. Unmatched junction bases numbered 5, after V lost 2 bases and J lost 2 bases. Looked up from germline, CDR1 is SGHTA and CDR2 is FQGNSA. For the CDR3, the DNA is TGTGCCAGCAGCTTATTTTCAGGGGGGACTAATGAAAAACTGTTTTTT. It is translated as CASSLFSGGTNEKLFF. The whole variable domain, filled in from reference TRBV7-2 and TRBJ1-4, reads GAGVSQSPSNKVTEKGKDVELRCDPISGHTALYWYRQSLGQGLEFLIYFQGNSAPDKSGLPSDRFSAERTGGSVSTLTIQRTQQEDSAVYLCASSLFSGGTNEKLFFGSGTQLSVL.

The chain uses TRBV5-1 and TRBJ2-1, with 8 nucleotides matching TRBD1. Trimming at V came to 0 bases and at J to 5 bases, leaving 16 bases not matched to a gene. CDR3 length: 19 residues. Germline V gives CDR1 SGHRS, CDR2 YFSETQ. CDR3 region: CASSLDGQGVVVRNNEQFF. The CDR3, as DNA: TGCGCCAGCAGCTTGGATGGACAGGGTGTTGTGGTGAGAAACAATGAGCAGTTCTTC.

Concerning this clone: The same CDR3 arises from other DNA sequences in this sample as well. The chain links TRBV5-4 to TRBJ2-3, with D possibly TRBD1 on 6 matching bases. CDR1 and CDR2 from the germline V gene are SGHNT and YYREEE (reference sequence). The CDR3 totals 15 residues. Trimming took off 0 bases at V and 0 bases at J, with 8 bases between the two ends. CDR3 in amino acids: CASSLGTASTDTQYF. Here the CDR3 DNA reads TGTGCCAGCAGCTTGGGGACAGCCAGCACAGATACGCAGTATTTT.

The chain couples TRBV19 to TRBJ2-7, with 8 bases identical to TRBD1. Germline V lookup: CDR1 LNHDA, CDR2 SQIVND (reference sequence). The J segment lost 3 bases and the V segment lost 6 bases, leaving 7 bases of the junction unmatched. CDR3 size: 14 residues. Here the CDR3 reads CASSSGTGIYEQYF. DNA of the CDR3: TGTGCCAGTAGCTCCGGGACAGGAATCTACGAGCAGTACTTC.

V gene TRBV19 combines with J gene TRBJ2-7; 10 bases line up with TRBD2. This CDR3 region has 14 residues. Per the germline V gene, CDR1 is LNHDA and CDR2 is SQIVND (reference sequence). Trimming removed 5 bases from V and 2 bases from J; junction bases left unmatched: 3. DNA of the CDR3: TGTGCCAGTAGTCTAGCGGGGGAGACCTACGAGCAGTACTTC. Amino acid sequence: CASSLAGETYEQYF.

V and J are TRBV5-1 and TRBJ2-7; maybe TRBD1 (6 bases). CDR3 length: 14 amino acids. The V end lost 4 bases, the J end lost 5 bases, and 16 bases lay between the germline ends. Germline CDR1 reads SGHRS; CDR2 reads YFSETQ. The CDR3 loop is CASSPGTLLDEQYF. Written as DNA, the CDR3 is TGCGCCAGCAGCCCGGGGACATTGCTCGACGAGCAGTACTTC.

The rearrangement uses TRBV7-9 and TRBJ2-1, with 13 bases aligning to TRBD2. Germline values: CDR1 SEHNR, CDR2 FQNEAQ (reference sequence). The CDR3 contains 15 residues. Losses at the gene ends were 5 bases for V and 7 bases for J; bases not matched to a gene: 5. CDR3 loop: CASSPTSGGGNEQFF. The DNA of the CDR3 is TGTGCCAGCAGCCCAACTAGCGGGGGGGGGAATGAGCAGTTCTTC.

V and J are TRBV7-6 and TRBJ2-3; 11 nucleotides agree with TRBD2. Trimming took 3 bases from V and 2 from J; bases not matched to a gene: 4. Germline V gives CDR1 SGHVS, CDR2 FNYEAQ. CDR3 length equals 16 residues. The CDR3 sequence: CASSLGTSGNTDTQYF. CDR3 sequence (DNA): TGTGCCAGCAGCTTGGGGACTAGCGGTAACACAGATACGCAGTATTTT.

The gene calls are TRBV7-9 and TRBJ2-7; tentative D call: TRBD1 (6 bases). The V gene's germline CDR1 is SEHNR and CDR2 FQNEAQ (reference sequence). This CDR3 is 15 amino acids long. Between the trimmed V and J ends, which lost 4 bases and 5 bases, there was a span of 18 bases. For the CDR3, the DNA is TGTGCCAGCAGCTACACCGACAGGACTTTCGACGAGCAGTACTTC. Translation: CASSYTDRTFDEQYF.

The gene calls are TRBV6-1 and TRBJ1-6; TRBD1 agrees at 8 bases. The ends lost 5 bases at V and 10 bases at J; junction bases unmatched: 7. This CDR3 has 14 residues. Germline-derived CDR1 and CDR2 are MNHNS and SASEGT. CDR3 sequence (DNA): TGTGCCAGCAGTCGCGGACAGGGTGACTCACCCCTCCACTTT. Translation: CASSRGQGDSPLHF.

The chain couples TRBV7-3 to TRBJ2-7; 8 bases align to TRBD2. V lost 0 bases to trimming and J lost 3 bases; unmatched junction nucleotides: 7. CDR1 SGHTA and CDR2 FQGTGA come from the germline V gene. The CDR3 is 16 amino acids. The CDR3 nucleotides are TGTGCCAGCAGCTTAACGGGGCTAGCGGGCATCTACGAGCAGTACTTC. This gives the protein CASSLTGLAGIYEQYF.

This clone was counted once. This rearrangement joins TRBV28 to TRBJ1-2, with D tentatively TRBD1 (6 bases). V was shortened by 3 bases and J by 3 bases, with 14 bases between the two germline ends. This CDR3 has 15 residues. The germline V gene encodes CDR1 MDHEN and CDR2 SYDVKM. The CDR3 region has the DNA TGTGCCAGCAGTTTGATGGGGAGGGGGTACTATGGCTACACCTTC. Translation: CASSLMGRGYYGYTF.

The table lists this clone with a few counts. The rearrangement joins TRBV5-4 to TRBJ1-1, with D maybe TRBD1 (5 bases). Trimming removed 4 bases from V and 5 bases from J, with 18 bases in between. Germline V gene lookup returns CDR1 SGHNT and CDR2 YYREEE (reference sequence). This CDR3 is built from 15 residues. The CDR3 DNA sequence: TGTGCCAGCAGCCCCTTGACACCTCCAGGGACTGAAGCTTTCTTT. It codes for CASSPLTPPGTEAFF.

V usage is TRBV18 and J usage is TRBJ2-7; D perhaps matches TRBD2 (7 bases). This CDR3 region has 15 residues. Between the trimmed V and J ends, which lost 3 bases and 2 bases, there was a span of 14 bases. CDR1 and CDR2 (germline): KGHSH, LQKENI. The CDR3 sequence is CASSPGEGVPYEQYF. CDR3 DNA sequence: TGTGCCAGCTCACCTGGGGAGGGGGTACCCTACGAGCAGTACTTC.

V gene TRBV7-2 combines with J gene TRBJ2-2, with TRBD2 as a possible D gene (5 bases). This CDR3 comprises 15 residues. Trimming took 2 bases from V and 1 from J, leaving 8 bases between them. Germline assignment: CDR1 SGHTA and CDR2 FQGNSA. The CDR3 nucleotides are TGTGCCAGCAGCTTACGACGGGGGAACACCGGGGAGCTGTTTTTT. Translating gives CASSLRRGNTGELFF.

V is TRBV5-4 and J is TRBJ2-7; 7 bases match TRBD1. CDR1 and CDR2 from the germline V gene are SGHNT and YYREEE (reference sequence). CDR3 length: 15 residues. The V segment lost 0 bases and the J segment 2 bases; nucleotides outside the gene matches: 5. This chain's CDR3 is CASSLVGTATYEQYF. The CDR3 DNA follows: TGTGCCAGCAGCTTGGTGGGGACAGCAACCTACGAGCAGTACTTC.

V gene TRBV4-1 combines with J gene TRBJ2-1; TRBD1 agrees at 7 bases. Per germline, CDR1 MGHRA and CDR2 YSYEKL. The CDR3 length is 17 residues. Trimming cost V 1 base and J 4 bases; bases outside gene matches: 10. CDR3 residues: CASSQVPGQALYNEQFF. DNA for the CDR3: TGCGCCAGCAGCCAAGTGCCAGGACAGGCCCTATACAATGAGCAGTTCTTC.

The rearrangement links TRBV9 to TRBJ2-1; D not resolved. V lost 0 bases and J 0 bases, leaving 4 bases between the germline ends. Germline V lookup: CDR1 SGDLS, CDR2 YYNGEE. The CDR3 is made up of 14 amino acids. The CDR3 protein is CASSVDISYNEQFF. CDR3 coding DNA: TGTGCCAGCAGCGTAGATATCTCCTACAATGAGCAGTTCTTC. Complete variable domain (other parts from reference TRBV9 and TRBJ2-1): DSGVTQTPKHLITATGQRVTLRCSPRSGDLSVYWYQQSLDQGLQFLIQYYNGEERAKGNILERFSAQQFPDLHSELNLSSLELGDSALYFCASSVDISYNEQFFGPGTRLTVL.